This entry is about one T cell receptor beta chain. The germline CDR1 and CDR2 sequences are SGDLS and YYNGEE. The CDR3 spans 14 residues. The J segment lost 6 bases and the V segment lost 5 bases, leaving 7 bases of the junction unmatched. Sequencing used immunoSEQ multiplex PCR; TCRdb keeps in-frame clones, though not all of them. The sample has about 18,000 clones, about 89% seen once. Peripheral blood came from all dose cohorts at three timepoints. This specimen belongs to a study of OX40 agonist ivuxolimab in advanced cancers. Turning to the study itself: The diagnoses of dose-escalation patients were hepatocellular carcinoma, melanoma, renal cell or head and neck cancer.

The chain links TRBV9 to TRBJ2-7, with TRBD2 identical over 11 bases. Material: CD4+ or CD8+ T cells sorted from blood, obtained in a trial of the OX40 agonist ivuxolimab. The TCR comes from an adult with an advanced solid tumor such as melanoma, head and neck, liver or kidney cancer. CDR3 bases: TGTGCCAGCAGACCCGGGACTAGCGGTACCGAGCAGTACTTC. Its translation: CASRPGTSGTEQYF.